A selection of T cell receptor beta chains follows, all from one sample in a study of naive and memory T cell subsets. TCRdb analysed the UMI-ligation and nested PCR reads with MiXCR anew, one entry per CDR3 protein. The repertoire holds over 90,000 distinct CDR3 sequences, with approximately 10% as singletons. The specimen sequenced was naive CD4+ T cells from blood. The source of these receptors is a human donor in good health. Both conserved end residues are part of each CDR3. Each record gives: J gene, V gene, D gene, clone size, CDR3 protein, CDR3 DNA. The D gene is left open where the match is weak. Clone sizes are given selectively: once, few, many, or a class where the clone is expanded.

TRBJ2-1,TRBV24-1,NA,few,CATSVLQGPRYEQFF,TGTGCCACCAGTGTACTTCAAGGCCCACGCTATGAGCAGTTCTTC
TRBJ2-7,TRBV12-3/TRBV12-4,NA,few,CASSPRGAGFYEQYF,TGTGCCAGCAGTCCACGTGGGGCAGGATTCTACGAGCAGTACTTC
TRBJ2-1,TRBV11-2,NA,NA,CASSLAGVSYNEQFF,TGTGCCAGCAGCTTAGCGGGAGTTTCCTACAATGAGCAGTTCTTC
TRBJ1-5,TRBV16,TRBD1,few,CASRQTGVNQPQHF,TGTGCCAGCAGACAAACAGGGGTCAATCAGCCCCAGCATTTT
TRBJ2-1,TRBV12-3/TRBV12-4,TRBD2,few,CASSQTSGEQFF,TGTGCCAGCAGCCAGACTAGCGGTGAGCAGTTCTTC
TRBJ2-6,TRBV6-2/TRBV6-3,TRBD1,NA,CASRGGRGGARMANVLTF,TGTGCCAGCCGAGGGGGCCGAGGTGGGGCCAGGATGGCCAACGTCCTGACTTTC
TRBJ1-3,TRBV12-3/TRBV12-4,TRBD1,few,CASSRRQGLDTIYF,TGTGCCAGCAGTCGGAGACAGGGATTAGACACCATATATTTT
TRBJ2-3,TRBV7-2,NA,once,CASRGVAGSADTQYF,TGTGCCAGCAGAGGGGTCGCGGGATCGGCAGATACGCAGTATTTT
TRBJ2-5,TRBV7-9,NA,NA,CASSSRDRKETQYF,TGTGCCAGCAGCTCCCGGGACCGTAAAGAGACCCAGTACTTC
TRBJ2-6,TRBV7-2,NA,NA,CASSPHSPPISGANVLTF,TGTGCCAGCAGCCCGCACTCTCCCCCAATCTCTGGGGCCAACGTCCTGACTTTC
TRBJ2-3,TRBV20-1,NA,many,CSAYGPNLDTQYF,TGCAGTGCATACGGACCAAACTTGGATACGCAGTATTTT
TRBJ2-1,TRBV28,NA,few,CASSLTENNEQFF,TGTGCCAGCAGTTTAACCGAAAACAATGAGCAGTTCTTC
TRBJ1-5,TRBV6-6,NA,NA,CASSYGRTNQPQHF,TGTGCCAGCAGTTACGGGAGGACTAATCAGCCCCAGCATTTT
TRBJ2-3,TRBV20-1,NA,many,CSVRVGEAHEYF,TGCAGTGTCAGGGTGGGGGAAGCTCACGAGTATTTT
TRBJ2-3,TRBV29-1,TRBD1,many,CSADQGASTDTQYF,TGCAGCGCAGACCAGGGGGCCAGCACAGATACGCAGTATTTT
TRBJ1-1,TRBV2,TRBD1,few,CASTGQGNTEAFF,TGTGCCAGCACAGGACAGGGGAACACTGAAGCTTTCTTT
TRBJ1-4,TRBV4-1,NA,many,CASSLRVNEKLFF,TGCGCCAGCAGCCTTAGGGTAAATGAAAAACTGTTTTTT
TRBJ1-1,TRBV2,TRBD1,NA,CASSLLTGQALRTEAFF,TGTGCCAGCAGCCTCCTAACCGGACAGGCCCTACGCACTGAAGCTTTCTTT
TRBJ2-3,TRBV7-2,TRBD2,few,CASSLASGRPDTQYF,TGTGCCAGCAGCTTAGCTAGCGGGAGACCAGATACGCAGTATTTT
TRBJ2-7,TRBV5-4,TRBD2,NA,CASSVGLSREDEQYF,TGTGCCAGCAGCGTTGGTCTCTCCCGGGAGGACGAGCAGTACTTC
TRBJ2-3,TRBV6-6,NA,NA,CASRNIGESDTQYF,TGTGCCAGCAGGAACATCGGGGAATCAGATACGCAGTATTTT
TRBJ2-7,TRBV4-2,NA,NA,CASSKQEGLREQYF,TGTGCCAGCAGCAAACAGGAGGGCCTTAGGGAGCAGTACTTC
TRBJ2-5,TRBV10-3,NA,NA,CAIRQGLGETQYF,TGTGCCATCAGGCAGGGCCTAGGGGAGACCCAGTACTTC
TRBJ2-3,TRBV7-2,NA,few,CASSLASKRDTQYF,TGTGCCAGCAGCTTAGCATCTAAACGGGATACGCAGTATTTT
TRBJ1-4,TRBV12-3/TRBV12-4,NA,NA,CASSPTALSNEKLFF,TGTGCCAGCAGTCCCACCGCGTTGTCTAATGAAAAACTGTTTTTT
TRBJ2-7,TRBV6-5,NA,many,CASRTGEMGGEYEQYF,TGTGCCAGCAGAACGGGCGAGATGGGGGGTGAGTACGAGCAGTACTTC
TRBJ2-3,TRBV11-2,TRBD2,many,CASREQRGISTDTQYF,TGTGCCAGCAGGGAACAGCGGGGGATTAGCACAGATACGCAGTATTTT
TRBJ2-1,TRBV23-1,TRBD1,NA,CASSSGGQAPSRLKKYNEQFF,TGCGCCAGCAGCTCAGGGGGACAGGCGCCTTCGAGATTGAAAAAATACAATGAGCAGTTCTTC
TRBJ1-6,TRBV4-3,NA,NA,CASSDVGSGLMALHF,TGCGCCAGCTCCGATGTAGGGAGCGGTTTGATGGCCCTCCACTTT
TRBJ2-1,TRBV2,NA,NA,CASIGTRKNEQFF,TGTGCCAGCATAGGGACACGGAAAAATGAGCAGTTCTTC
TRBJ2-2,TRBV6-5,NA,NA,CASSYEDTGELFF,TGTGCCAGCAGTTACGAGGACACCGGGGAGCTGTTTTTT
TRBJ2-3,TRBV20-1,NA,few,CSAGRGGTDTQYF,TGCAGTGCTGGTCGAGGGGGCACAGATACGCAGTATTTT
TRBJ1-5,TRBV20-1,NA,NA,CSASAGQVNQPQHF,TGCAGTGCTAGTGCCGGGCAGGTCAATCAGCCCCAGCATTTT
TRBJ2-2,TRBV5-1,NA,many,CASSTGLNTGELFF,TGCGCCAGCAGCACGGGACTTAACACCGGGGAGCTGTTTTTT
TRBJ1-3,TRBV20-1,NA,once,CSARAGTDGNTIYF,TGCAGTGCTAGGGCCGGGACGGATGGAAACACCATATATTTT
TRBJ1-5,TRBV11-2,NA,NA,CASSQGPRPQHF,TGTGCCAGCAGCCAAGGGCCTAGGCCCCAGCATTTT
TRBJ1-6,TRBV6-6,TRBD1,NA,CASREDRASNSPLHF,TGTGCCAGCAGGGAGGACAGGGCGTCTAATTCACCCCTCCACTTT
TRBJ1-5,TRBV10-3,NA,few,CAIGDSNQPQHF,TGTGCCATCGGTGATAGCAATCAGCCCCAGCATTTT
TRBJ2-7,TRBV4-2,TRBD1,few,CASSHPGTGSNREQYF,TGTGCCAGCAGCCATCCCGGGACAGGGTCGAACCGGGAGCAGTACTTC
TRBJ2-3,TRBV29-1,TRBD1,few,CSAVTGVTDTQYF,TGCAGCGCTGTGACAGGGGTCACAGATACGCAGTATTTT
TRBJ2-7,TRBV7-9,NA,few,CASSLDRGHEQYF,TGTGCCAGCAGCTTAGATCGGGGCCACGAGCAGTACTTC
TRBJ2-3,TRBV28,TRBD1,few,CASTGQAASTDTQYF,TGTGCCAGCACGGGACAGGCCGCTAGCACAGATACGCAGTATTTT